The 21 T cell receptor beta chains given below trace back to one sample, sequenced in a study of graft-versus-host responses after intestinal transplantation. What these receptors recognize is not known. Measured with immunoSEQ multiplex PCR; TCRdb has only the in-frame clones, and not every one. This sample yields tens of thousands of clones, of which 90% to 95% are seen a single time; about 0.41% belongs to the top ten. The sequencing here drew on unstimulated CD4+ T cells sorted from spleen or lymph node cells, taken before transplant. These TCRs come from a human donor who was the organ donor for an intestinal transplant.

Here the CDR3 DNA reads TGCGCCAGCAGCCAGGGACTGAACTCCTACGAGCAGTACTTC. Translation: CASSQGLNSYEQYF. V is TRBV5-1 and J is TRBJ2-7; perhaps TRBD2 as D (6 bases). The V end was cut by 4 bases, the J end by 0 bases, with 11 bases between. This CDR3 is 14 amino acids long. Germline V gene data show CDR1 as SGHRS and CDR2 as YFSETQ. Variable domain in full (rest from reference TRBV5-1 and TRBJ2-7): KAGVTQTPRYLIKTRGQQVTLSCSPISGHRSVSWYQQTPGQGLQFLFEYFSETQRNKGNFPGRFSGRQFSNSRSEMNVSTLELGDSALYLCASSQGLNSYEQYFGPGTRLTVT.

The chain couples TRBV7-3 to TRBJ2-1; the match to TRBD2 covers 9 bases. The CDR3 extends over 15 amino acids. CDR1 and CDR2 (germline): SGHTA, FQGTGA. The V and J ends lost 3 bases and 4 bases, in that order; junction bases with no gene match: 4. DNA for the CDR3: TGTGCCAGCAGCTTGGAGCTAGCGGGGTACAATGAGCAGTTCTTC. This translates into CASSLELAGYNEQFF.

The chain couples TRBV7-9 to TRBJ2-5; no reliable D call. The DNA end lines up better with TRBJ2-7; the J call may be wrong. Looked up from germline, CDR1 is SEHNR and CDR2 is FQNEAQ (reference sequence). This CDR3 region has 12 residues. Here the CDR3 DNA reads TGTGCCAGCAGCGACACTCCCTACGAGCAGTACTTC. It translates to CASSDTPYEQYF.

The chain carries TRBV18 and TRBJ2-7; TRBD2 matches at 9 bases. The CDR3 is made up of 17 amino acids. Germline CDR1 is KGHSH and CDR2 is LQKENI. Losses at the gene ends were 2 bases for V and 1 base for J; bases not matched to a gene: 9. CDR3 nucleotides: TGTGCCAGCTCACCAGCCTCGGGCGGGGGGGCATCCTACGAGCAGTACTTC. Translation: CASSPASGGGASYEQYF.

The V gene is TRBV27, the J gene TRBJ2-1, with D perhaps TRBD1 (7 bases). The CDR3 spans 13 residues. CDR1 is MNHEY and CDR2 is SMNVEV in the germline V gene (reference sequence). Trimming stripped 6 bases from V and 15 bases from J, with 21 bases between. The CDR3 nucleotides are TGTGCCAGCAGGACGAGGTCACAGGGGAGGCTGTTCTTC. The encoded protein is CASRTRSQGRLFF.

This chain links TRBV30 with TRBJ2-1; D is perhaps TRBD2 (5 bases). Per the germline V gene, CDR1 is GTSNPN and CDR2 is SVGIG (reference sequence). The CDR3 length is 14 residues. Trimming pared 0 bases from V and 2 bases from J, leaving 8 bases between. CDR3 in DNA: TGTGCCTGGAGTGTACCCGGGGCCTACAATGAGCAGTTCTTC. Residues: CAWSVPGAYNEQFF.

The chain combines TRBV7-9 with TRBJ2-1; D is unresolved. Per the germline V gene, CDR1 is SEHNR and CDR2 is FQNEAQ (reference sequence). Trimming removed 5 bases at V and 7 bases at J, with 12 bases between. The CDR3 loop spans 13 amino acids. The CDR3 sequence: CASSPISRNEQFF. The DNA for the CDR3 is TGTGCCAGCAGCCCCATTTCTAGAAATGAGCAGTTCTTC. Full variable domain (outside the CDR3, taken from reference TRBV7-9 and TRBJ2-1): DTGVSQNPRHKITKRGQNVTFRCDPISEHNRLYWYRQTLGQGPEFLTYFQNEAQLEKSRLLSDRFSAERPKGSFSTLEIQRTEQGDSAMYLCASSPISRNEQFFGPGTRLTVL.

V is TRBV7-8 and J is TRBJ2-2; 10 nucleotides match TRBD1. Germline CDR1 SGHVS, CDR2 FQNEAQ. The CDR3 totals 16 residues. The CDR3 is CATRARQGADTGELFF. CDR3 coding DNA: TGTGCGACCCGAGCGAGACAGGGGGCTGACACCGGGGAGCTGTTTTTT.

This clone was observed a single time. The CDR3 spells CASSEGLAGYF. The CDR3 DNA is TGTGCCAGCAGCGAGGGACTAGCGGGGTACTTC. The rearrangement links TRBV7-2 to TRBJ2-5; TRBD2 matches 12 bases. Germline CDR1 is SGHTA and CDR2 is FQGNSA. With V trimmed by 5 bases and J by 13 bases, 2 bases remained unmatched. The CDR3 extends over 11 amino acids.

This chain uses TRBV7-2 with TRBJ2-1; D ambiguous. The CDR3 is 13 amino acids. V lost 3 bases and J lost 8, with 11 bases in between. The germline CDR1 and CDR2 sequences are SGHTA and FQGNSA. The CDR3 loop is CASSFQVRDEQFF. Written as DNA, the CDR3 is TGTGCCAGCAGCTTCCAGGTTAGGGATGAGCAGTTCTTC.

The chain couples TRBV7-6 to TRBJ2-5; D is ambiguous. The CDR3 is 17 residues long. V gave up 1 base and J gave up 2 bases, with 17 bases separating them. Per germline, CDR1 SGHVS and CDR2 FNYEAQ. CDR3 loop: CASSLGLASRFQETQYF. The CDR3 region has the DNA TGTGCCAGCAGCTTAGGGCTTGCGTCACGGTTTCAAGAGACCCAGTACTTC.

This clone was counted a single time. A read error may produce the germline difference seen at one junction end. The gene calls are TRBV7-3 and TRBJ2-6; no clear D. The CDR3 is made up of 16 amino acids. Germline values: CDR1 SGHTA, CDR2 FQGTGA. The CDR3 DNA is TGTACCAGCAGCTTAGAGGCTCGCTCTGGGGCCAACGTCCTGACTTTC. This sequence encodes CTSSLEARSGANVLTF.

The chain combines TRBV14 with TRBJ2-3; TRBD2 matches 12 bases. This CDR3 has 16 amino acids. The germline gives CDR1 SGHDN, CDR2 FVKESK. J lost 2 bases, V lost 2 bases, and 2 bases had no gene match. Written as DNA, the CDR3 is TGTGCCAGCAGCCAAACTAGCGGGGGGTTCACAGATACGCAGTATTTT. Encoded protein: CASSQTSGGFTDTQYF.

V gene TRBV6-5 combines with J gene TRBJ2-5, with 9 bases matching TRBD2. The end of the DNA aligns better with TRBJ2-7, so the J call may be wrong. This CDR3 has 15 residues. The V gene's germline CDR1 is MNHEY and CDR2 SVGAGI. In DNA, the CDR3 is TGTGCCAGCAGTTACGGGACTAGCCCTACCTACGAGCAGTACTTC. Residues: CASSYGTSPTYEQYF.

The chain uses TRBV6-1 and TRBJ1-2; 8 bases are a match to TRBD1. The CDR3 extends over 15 amino acids. The germline gives CDR1 MNHNS, CDR2 SASEGT. V gave up 4 bases and J gave up 4 bases; unmatched junction bases: 8. CDR3 in amino acids: CASSVQGAPLYGYTF. Written as DNA, the CDR3 is TGTGCCAGCAGTGTTCAGGGGGCACCTCTCTATGGCTACACCTTC.

The gene calls are TRBV5-6 and TRBJ2-7; 14 nucleotides line up with TRBD2. V trimming: 7 bases; J trimming: 5 bases; junction bases outside the gene matches: 17. The CDR3 covers 18 residues. In germline, CDR1 is SGHDT, CDR2 YYEEEE. The CDR3 bases are TGTGCCAGCCCTGGAAGGGTGGGACTAGCGGGGGCCGTCGACGAGCAGTACTTC. This encodes CASPGRVGLAGAVDEQYF.

J is TRBJ1-4 and V is TRBV14, with TRBD1 identical over 7 bases. The CDR3 has 15 residues. J was trimmed by 0 bases and V by 4 bases; bases with no gene match: 2. Germline V gives CDR1 SGHDN, CDR2 FVKESK. CDR3 bases: TGTGCCAGCAGCCGAGGGGGCACAACTAATGAAAAACTGTTTTTT. Residues: CASSRGGTTNEKLFF. The full variable domain, completed using reference TRBV14 and TRBJ1-4, is EAGVTQFPSHSVIEKGQTVTLRCDPISGHDNLYWYRRVMGKEIKFLLHFVKESKQDESGMPNNRFLAERTGGTYSTLKVQPAELEDSGVYFCASSRGGTTNEKLFFGSGTQLSVL.

This chain links TRBV11-1 with TRBJ2-5; D remains unclear. This CDR3 is built from 11 residues. Germline-derived CDR1 and CDR2 are SGHAT and FQDESV (reference sequence). Trimming took 1 base from V and 3 from J, leaving 0 bases between them. As DNA, the CDR3 is TGTGCCAGCAGCTTAGAAGAGACCCAGTACTTC. It is translated as CASSLEETQYF.

The chain joins TRBV5-4 to TRBJ1-2; 7 nucleotides align to TRBD1. The CDR3 totals 15 residues. After removal of 5 bases from V and 2 bases from J, the junction contained 9 bases not matched to a gene. Germline V CDR1 and CDR2: SGHNT, YYREEE (reference sequence). The CDR3 reads CASRVDRDLNYGYTF. The CDR3 DNA sequence: TGTGCCAGCAGGGTAGACAGGGACCTGAACTATGGCTACACCTTC.

The J gene is TRBJ2-5, the V gene TRBV15; 7 nucleotides align to TRBD2. TRBJ2-7 matches the DNA end more closely, so the J call is doubtful. The CDR3 has 16 residues. Germline CDR1 reads LNHNV; CDR2 reads YYDKDF (reference sequence). The CDR3 here is CATSRGKRAGDYEQYF. CDR3 bases: TGTGCCACCAGCAGAGGAAAGAGGGCGGGGGACTACGAGCAGTACTTC.

This sequence joins TRBV18 and TRBJ2-5; the match to TRBD1 covers 10 bases. The better agreement between TRBJ2-7 and the DNA end casts doubt on the J call. The length of the CDR3 is 17 residues. CDR1 KGHSH and CDR2 LQKENI come from the germline V gene. The CDR3 DNA reads as TGTGCCAGCTCACCGGGCGTTAGGGACAGGGGCTCCTACGAGCAGTACTTC. Amino acids: CASSPGVRDRGSYEQYF.